This record covers a single T cell receptor (beta chain). This clonotype was counted a few times. Its antigen is currently not known. No much larger clonotype is one base removed from it; base qualities were not supplied. Unmatched junction bases come to 10, with V trimmed by 9 bases and J by 9 bases. The CDR3 runs 14 residues from the cysteine to the phenylalanine. The CDR3 DNA has 42 bases and is translated from base 1. CDR1 LGHDT and CDR2 YNNKEL are derived from the germline V gene (reference sequence). The library relied on PCR. TCRdb records Illumina HiSeq 2500 as the sequencer. To normalize quantification of the TCRbeta repertoire, the TCR libraries were built with molecular barcoding that relied on unique molecular identifiers. TCRdb took the public reads, trimmed them with fastp at Q25, ran MiXCR for clone calling and kept in-frame beta chains. Merged by CDR3 protein, the rows form single entries marked with the most common genes and DNA. Present in this sample are nearly 400,000 distinct CDR3 sequences, 20% of which were seen just once. The ten largest clones add up to about 3.8% of the sample.

These data originate in a study of T-cell reconstitution after alpha-beta-depleted transplantation in children (dated by TCRdb to 2016 to 2018). Broadly, across the study: Using TCR repertoire profiling, the study quantitatively followed how T-cell immune reconstitution unfolded in children after TCRalphabeta/CD19-depleted allogeneic hematopoietic cell transplantation.

The receptor comes from a human donor who donated a stem cell graft to a child with acute myeloid leukemia. Here the chain combines TRBV3-1 and TRBJ2-1; TRBD2 aligns with 11 central bases. This specimen consisted of PBMCs from the stem cell graft donor, obtained from the stem cell graft. The CDR3 reads CASLLAGESGEQFF. The DNA sequence is as follows: TGTGCCAGTTTACTAGCGGGAGAGTCGGGTGAGCAGTTCTTC.